This record covers a single T cell receptor beta chain. These data originate in a study of blood T cell repertoires in COVID-19. About the study: Italy, Spain and the United States were the sources of the convalescent and acute COVID-19 samples. PBMCs, B-cell-depleted T cells, or T cells provided the cDNA or gDNA that made up the material.

Source study methods: Counts of nucleated cells, estimated from reference gene primer amplification, were obtained. Assay: immunoSEQ multiplex PCR; the TCRdb copy retains only in-frame clones and omits some. V, J and clone size were drawn from that table, and D and trimming were deduced from the DNA. The sample includes about 170,000 clones, approximately 80% of them seen just once. The germline V gene has CDR1 GTSNPN and CDR2 SVGIG (reference sequence). The CDR3 spans 14 residues. V was trimmed by 0 bases and J by 2 bases, leaving 10 bases between them. Cohorts were based on clinical histories the participants reported.

The TCR comes from a man aged 50 or older who had recovered from COVID-19. The material sequenced was PBMCs or T cells enriched from blood (not recorded which). The V call is TRBV30, the J call TRBJ1-2, with D possibly being TRBD1 (5 bases). The CDR3 here is CAWSVGGTNYGYTF. The CDR3 DNA sequence: TGTGCCTGGAGTGTTGGGGGGACCAACTATGGCTACACCTTC.